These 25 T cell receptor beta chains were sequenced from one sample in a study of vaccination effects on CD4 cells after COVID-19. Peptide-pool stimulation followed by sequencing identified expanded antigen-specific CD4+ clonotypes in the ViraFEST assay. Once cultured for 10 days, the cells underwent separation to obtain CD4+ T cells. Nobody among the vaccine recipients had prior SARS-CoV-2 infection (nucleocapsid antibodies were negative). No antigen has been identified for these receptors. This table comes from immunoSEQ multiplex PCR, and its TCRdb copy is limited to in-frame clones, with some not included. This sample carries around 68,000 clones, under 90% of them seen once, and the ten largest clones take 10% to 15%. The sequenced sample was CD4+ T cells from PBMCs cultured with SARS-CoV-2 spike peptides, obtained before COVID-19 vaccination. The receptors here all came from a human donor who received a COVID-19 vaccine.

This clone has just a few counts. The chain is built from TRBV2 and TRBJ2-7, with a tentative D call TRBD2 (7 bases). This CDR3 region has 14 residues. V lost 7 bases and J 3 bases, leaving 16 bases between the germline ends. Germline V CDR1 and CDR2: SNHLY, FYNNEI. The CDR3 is CASTFGGQIYEQYV. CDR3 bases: TGTGCCAGCACCTTCGGGGGGCAGATCTACGAGCAGTACGTC.

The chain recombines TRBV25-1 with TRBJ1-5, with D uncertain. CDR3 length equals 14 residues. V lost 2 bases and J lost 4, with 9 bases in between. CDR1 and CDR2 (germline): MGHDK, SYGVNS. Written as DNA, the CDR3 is TGTGCCAGCAGTGAACGCGCTCGGAATCAGCCCCAGCATTTT. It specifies CASSERARNQPQHF. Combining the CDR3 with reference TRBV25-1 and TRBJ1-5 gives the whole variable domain EADIYQTPRYLVIGTGKKITLECSQTMGHDKMYWYQQDPGMELHLIHYSYGVNSTEKGDLSSESTVSRIRTEHFPLTLESARPSHTSQYLCASSERARNQPQHFGDGTRLSIL.

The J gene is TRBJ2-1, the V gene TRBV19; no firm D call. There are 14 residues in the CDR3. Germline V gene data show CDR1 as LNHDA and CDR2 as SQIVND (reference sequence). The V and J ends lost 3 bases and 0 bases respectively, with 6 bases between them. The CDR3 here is CASSIQSSYNEQFF. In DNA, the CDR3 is TGTGCCAGTAGTATCCAGAGCTCCTACAATGAGCAGTTCTTC.

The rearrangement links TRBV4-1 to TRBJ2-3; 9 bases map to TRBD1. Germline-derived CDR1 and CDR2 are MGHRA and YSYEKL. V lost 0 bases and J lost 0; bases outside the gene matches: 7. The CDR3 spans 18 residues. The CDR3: CASSQEGTGRFSTDTQYF. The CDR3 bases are TGCGCCAGCAGCCAAGAGGGGACAGGGAGGTTTAGCACAGATACGCAGTATTTT.

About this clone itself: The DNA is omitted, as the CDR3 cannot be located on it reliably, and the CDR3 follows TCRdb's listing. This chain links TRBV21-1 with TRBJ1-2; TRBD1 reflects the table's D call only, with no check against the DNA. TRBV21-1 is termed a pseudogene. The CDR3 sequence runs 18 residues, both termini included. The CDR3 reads CASSNLVGTGTIYDGYTF.

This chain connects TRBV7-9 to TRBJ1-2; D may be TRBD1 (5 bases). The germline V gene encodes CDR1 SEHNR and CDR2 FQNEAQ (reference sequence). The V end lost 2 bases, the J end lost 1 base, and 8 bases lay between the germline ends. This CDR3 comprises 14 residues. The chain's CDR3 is CASSLQTVNYGYTF. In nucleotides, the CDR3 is TGTGCCAGCAGCTTACAGACAGTTAACTATGGCTACACCTTC.

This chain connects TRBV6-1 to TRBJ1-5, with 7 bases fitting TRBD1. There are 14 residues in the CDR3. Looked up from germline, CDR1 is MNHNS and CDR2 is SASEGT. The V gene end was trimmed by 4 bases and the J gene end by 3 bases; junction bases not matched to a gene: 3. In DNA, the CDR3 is TGTGCCAGCAGTGGACAGGGACCCAATCAGCCCCAGCATTTT. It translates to CASSGQGPNQPQHF.

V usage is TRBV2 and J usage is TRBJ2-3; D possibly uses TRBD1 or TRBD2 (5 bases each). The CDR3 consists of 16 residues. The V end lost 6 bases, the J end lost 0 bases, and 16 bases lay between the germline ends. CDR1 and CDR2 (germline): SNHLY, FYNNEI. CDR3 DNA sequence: TGTGCCAGCAGACCCGGGACGCAGGCTAGCACAGATACGCAGTATTTT. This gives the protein CASRPGTQASTDTQYF.

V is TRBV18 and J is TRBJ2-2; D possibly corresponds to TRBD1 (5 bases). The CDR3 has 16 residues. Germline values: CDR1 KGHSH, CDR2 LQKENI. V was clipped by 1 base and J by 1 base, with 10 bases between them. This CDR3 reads CASSPLSQGNTGELFF. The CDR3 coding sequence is TGTGCCAGCTCACCACTCTCCCAGGGGAACACCGGGGAGCTGTTTTTT.

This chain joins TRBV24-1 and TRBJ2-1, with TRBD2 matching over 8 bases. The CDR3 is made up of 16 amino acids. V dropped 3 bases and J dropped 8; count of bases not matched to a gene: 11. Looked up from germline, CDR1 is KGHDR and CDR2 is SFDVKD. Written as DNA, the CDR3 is TGTGCCACCAGTGATGCCCGGGGGGGGCAGCTTGATGAGCAGTTCTTC. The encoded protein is CATSDARGGQLDEQFF.

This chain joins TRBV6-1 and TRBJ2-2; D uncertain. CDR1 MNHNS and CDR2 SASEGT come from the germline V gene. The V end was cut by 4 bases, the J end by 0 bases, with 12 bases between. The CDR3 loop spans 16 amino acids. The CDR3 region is CASSVGIPTNTGELFF. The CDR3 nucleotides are TGTGCCAGCAGTGTGGGTATACCCACGAACACCGGGGAGCTGTTTTTT.

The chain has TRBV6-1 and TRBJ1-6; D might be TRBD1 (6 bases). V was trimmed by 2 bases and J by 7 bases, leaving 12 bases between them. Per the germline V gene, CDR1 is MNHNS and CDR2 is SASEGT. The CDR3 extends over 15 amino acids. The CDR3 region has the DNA TGTGCCAGCAGTGAAAGGGGGGGAATGAATTCACCCCTCCACTTT. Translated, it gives CASSERGGMNSPLHF.

CDR3 sequence: CASSPRGRVNSGANVLTF. CDR3 coding DNA: TGTGCCAGCTCACCAAGGGGGCGGGTGAACTCTGGGGCCAACGTCCTGACTTTC. The J gene is TRBJ2-6, the V gene TRBV18, with 7 bases lining up with TRBD1. The V and J ends lost 2 bases and 0 bases, in that order; junction bases with no gene match: 7. This CDR3 comprises 18 residues. Germline values: CDR1 KGHSH, CDR2 LQKENI.

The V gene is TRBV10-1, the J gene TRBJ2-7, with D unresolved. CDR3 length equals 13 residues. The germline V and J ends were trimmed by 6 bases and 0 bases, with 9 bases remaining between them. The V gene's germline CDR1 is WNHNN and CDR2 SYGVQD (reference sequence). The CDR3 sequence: CASRWEDSYEQYV. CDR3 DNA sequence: TGCGCCAGCAGATGGGAAGACTCCTACGAGCAGTACGTC.

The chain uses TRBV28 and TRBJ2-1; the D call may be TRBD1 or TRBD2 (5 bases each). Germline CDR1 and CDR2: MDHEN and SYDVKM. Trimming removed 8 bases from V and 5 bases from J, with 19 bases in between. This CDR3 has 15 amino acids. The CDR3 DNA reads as TGTGCCAGCCTGCCCCGGACCGGGGCGAACAATGAGCAGTTCTTC. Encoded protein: CASLPRTGANNEQFF.

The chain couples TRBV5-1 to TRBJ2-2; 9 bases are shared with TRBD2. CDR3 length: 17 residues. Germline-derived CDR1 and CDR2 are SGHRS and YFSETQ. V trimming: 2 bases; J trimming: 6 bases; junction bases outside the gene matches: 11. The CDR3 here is CASSLVGTSLAPGELFF. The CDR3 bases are TGCGCCAGCAGCTTAGTGGGGACTAGCCTAGCACCCGGGGAGCTGTTTTTT.

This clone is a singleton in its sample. This CDR3 is CATSTRDRGLMTGELFF. The DNA for the CDR3 is TGTGCCACCAGCACCCGGGACAGGGGACTCATGACCGGGGAGCTGTTTTTT. The rearrangement links TRBV15 to TRBJ2-2; 10 bases map to TRBD1. With 4 bases clipped from V and 5 bases from J, the junction kept 10 bases outside the gene matches. Germline values: CDR1 LNHNV, CDR2 YYDKDF (reference sequence). This CDR3 is 17 amino acids long.

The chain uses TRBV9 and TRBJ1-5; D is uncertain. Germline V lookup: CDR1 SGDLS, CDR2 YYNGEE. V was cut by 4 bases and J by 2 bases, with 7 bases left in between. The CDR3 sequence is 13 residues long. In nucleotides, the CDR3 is TGTGCCAGCAGCTCGGGTGGCAATCAGCCCCAGCATTTT. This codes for CASSSGGNQPQHF.

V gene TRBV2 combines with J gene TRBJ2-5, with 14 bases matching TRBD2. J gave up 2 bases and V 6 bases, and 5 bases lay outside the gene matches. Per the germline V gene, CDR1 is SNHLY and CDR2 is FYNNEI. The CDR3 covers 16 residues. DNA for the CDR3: TGTGCCAGCAGGGGACTAGCGGGGGCCGAACAAGAGACCCAGTACTTC. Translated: CASRGLAGAEQETQYF.

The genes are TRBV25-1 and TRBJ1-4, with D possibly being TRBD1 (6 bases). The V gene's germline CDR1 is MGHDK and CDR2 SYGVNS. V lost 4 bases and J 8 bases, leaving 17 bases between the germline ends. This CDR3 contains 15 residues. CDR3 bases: TGTGCCAGCAGTGTCGGTTGGGGGGCACGAGAAAAACTGTTTTTT. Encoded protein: CASSVGWGAREKLFF.

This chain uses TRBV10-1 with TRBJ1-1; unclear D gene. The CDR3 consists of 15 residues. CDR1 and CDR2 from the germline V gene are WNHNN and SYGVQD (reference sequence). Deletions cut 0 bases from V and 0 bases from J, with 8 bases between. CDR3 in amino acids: CASSESRQMNTEAFF. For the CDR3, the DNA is TGCGCCAGCAGTGAGTCGCGTCAGATGAACACTGAAGCTTTCTTT.

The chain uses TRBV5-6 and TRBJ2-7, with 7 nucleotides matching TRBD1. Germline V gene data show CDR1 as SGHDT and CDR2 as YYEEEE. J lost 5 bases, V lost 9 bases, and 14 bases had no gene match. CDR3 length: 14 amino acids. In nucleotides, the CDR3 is TGTGCCACCAAGGGCCAAGACAGGGATAACGAGCAGTACGTC. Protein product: CATKGQDRDNEQYV.

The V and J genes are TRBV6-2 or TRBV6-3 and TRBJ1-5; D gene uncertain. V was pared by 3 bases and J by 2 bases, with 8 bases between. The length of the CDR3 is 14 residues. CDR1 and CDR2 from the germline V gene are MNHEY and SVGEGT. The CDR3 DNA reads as TGTGCCAGCAGTTATCTAGGAGGCAATCAGCCCCAGCATTTT. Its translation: CASSYLGGNQPQHF.

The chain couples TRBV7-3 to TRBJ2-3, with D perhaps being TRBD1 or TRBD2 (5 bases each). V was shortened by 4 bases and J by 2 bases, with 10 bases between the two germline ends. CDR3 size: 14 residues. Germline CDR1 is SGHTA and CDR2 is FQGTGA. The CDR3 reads CASSSGTATDTQYF. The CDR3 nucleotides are TGTGCCAGCAGCTCTGGGACGGCCACAGATACGCAGTATTTT.

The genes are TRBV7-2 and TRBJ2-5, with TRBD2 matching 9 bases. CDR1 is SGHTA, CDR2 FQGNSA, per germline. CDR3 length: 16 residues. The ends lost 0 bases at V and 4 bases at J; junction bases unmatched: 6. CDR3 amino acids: CASSLAAGGRRETQYF. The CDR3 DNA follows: TGTGCCAGCAGCTTAGCGGCGGGGGGGAGGAGAGAGACCCAGTACTTC. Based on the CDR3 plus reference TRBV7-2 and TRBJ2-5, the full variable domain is GAGVSQSPSNKVTEKGKDVELRCDPISGHTALYWYRQSLGQGLEFLIYFQGNSAPDKSGLPSDRFSAERTGGSVSTLTIQRTQQEDSAVYLCASSLAAGGRRETQYFGPGTRLLVL.